This record looks at one TCR beta chain sequence and its context. Its antigen remains unidentified. The data stem from a study of OX40 agonist ivuxolimab in advanced cancers. Study-level findings and limits: Mean expanded clone counts were higher in CD8+ than CD4+ T cells.

Here immunoSEQ multiplex PCR was the method, and the copy in TCRdb shows in-frame clones only, minus some. The table lists some 70,000 clones, around 84% of them singletons. Germline V gene data show CDR1 as MDHEN and CDR2 as SYDVKM. This CDR3 spans 18 amino acids. Trimming took 0 bases from V and 3 from J; bases not matched to a gene: 11. The receptor was derived from an adult with an advanced solid tumor such as melanoma, head and neck, liver or kidney cancer. The source was CD4+ or CD8+ T cells sorted from blood, collected in a trial of the OX40 agonist ivuxolimab. V is TRBV28 and J is TRBJ2-5; 9 bases map to TRBD1. The CDR3 here is CASSLWSGRQGEEETQYF. DNA for the CDR3: TGTGCCAGCAGTTTATGGTCGGGACGACAGGGGGAGGAAGAGACCCAGTACTTC.